What follows are 32 T cell receptor beta chains derived from one specimen sequenced in a study of cytomegalovirus exposure and HLA in healthy donors. The study ran its PCR with 60 Vbeta and 13 Jbeta primers. Generated by immunoSEQ multiplex PCR, the TCRdb table keeps only in-frame clones and is missing some. The profile shows some 99,000 clones, about 80% of them singletons. The sequencing input was PBMCs. Receptor source: a woman between 50 and 59 years old in good health and CMV-seropositive.

The chain carries TRBV5-1 and TRBJ1-4, with 11 bases matching TRBD1. Trimming took 4 bases from V and 7 from J; bases not matched to a gene: 6. CDR3 length equals 15 residues. Germline CDR1 and CDR2: SGHRS and YFSETQ. The CDR3 region has the DNA TGCGCCAGCAGCACGGCCGGGACAGGGGGTGAAAAACTGTTTTTT. This gives the protein CASSTAGTGGEKLFF.

The chain recombines TRBV25-1 with TRBJ2-7, with D perhaps TRBD2 (6 bases). With 5 bases removed from V and 5 bases from J, the gap between germline ends came to 16 bases. CDR3 size: 14 residues. Looked up from germline, CDR1 is MGHDK and CDR2 is SYGVNS. For the CDR3, the DNA is TGTGCCAGCAGTTCTGGGGGGATAGTCAACGAGCAGTACTTC. Translation: CASSSGGIVNEQYF.

The V and J genes are TRBV6-4 and TRBJ1-4; possible D gene TRBD1, 6 bases. The CDR3 sequence is 15 residues long. Trimming left V 8 bases short and J 3 bases short, with 16 bases between. Looked up from germline, CDR1 is MRHNA and CDR2 is SNTAGT. The CDR3 here is CASLSATGSNEKLFF. Here the CDR3 DNA reads TGTGCCAGCCTCTCGGCGACAGGATCTAATGAAAAACTGTTTTTT.

The genes are TRBV19 and TRBJ1-1, with D perhaps TRBD1 (6 bases). Trimming removed 6 bases from V and 6 bases from J, with 14 bases in between. Per germline, CDR1 LNHDA and CDR2 SQIVND (reference sequence). This CDR3 is 13 amino acids long. CDR3 residues: CASRSRGMAEAFF. DNA of the CDR3: TGTGCCAGTAGGTCGAGGGGGATGGCTGAAGCTTTCTTT.

The chain joins TRBV7-3 to TRBJ2-5, with TRBD2 matching 16 bases. With 5 bases clipped from V and 5 bases from J, the junction kept 5 bases outside the gene matches. The germline gives CDR1 SGHTA, CDR2 FQGTGA. The CDR3 totals 16 residues. This chain's CDR3 is CASSTGTSGGAETQYF. The DNA of the CDR3 is TGTGCCAGCAGCACCGGGACTAGCGGGGGGGCGGAGACCCAGTACTTC.

Turning to this clone: Sequence at one end of the junction differs from germline and may be a read error. The chain combines TRBV10-3 with TRBJ1-6, with D tentatively TRBD1 (5 bases). The CDR3 sequence is 14 residues long. Germline-derived CDR1 and CDR2 are ENHRY and SYGVKD. DNA of the CDR3: TGTGTCATCAGGGCGGGAAGTTGGGATTCACCCCTCCACTTT. Amino acid sequence: CVIRAGSWDSPLHF.

V is TRBV7-3 and J is TRBJ1-6; perhaps TRBD1 as D (5 bases). V was pared by 0 bases and J by 14 bases, with 11 bases between. The germline CDR1 and CDR2 sequences are SGHTA and FQGTGA. The CDR3 sequence is 13 residues long. CDR3 bases: TGTGCCAGCAGCTTAACCCACGGGGGGACCCTCCACTTT. Amino acids: CASSLTHGGTLHF.

The chain links TRBV7-8 to TRBJ2-3; D might be TRBD1 (5 bases). The CDR3 length is 17 residues. The germline V gene has CDR1 SGHVS and CDR2 FQNEAQ. V was shortened by 4 bases and J by 5 bases, with 22 bases between the two germline ends. In DNA form, the CDR3 reads TGTGCCAGCAGCTCGGAAATCGGCCAGGGCTCTGGAGATACGCAGTATTTT. Amino acids: CASSSEIGQGSGDTQYF.

The genes are TRBV7-2 and TRBJ1-5, with unresolved D. This CDR3 region has 19 residues. V lost 5 bases and J lost 0, with 23 bases in between. Germline CDR1 reads SGHTA; CDR2 reads FQGNSA. The CDR3 DNA follows: TGTGCCAGCAGCCTCTCGAGGGTTGGGCGGGCAGATAGCAATCAGCCCCAGCATTTT. Protein: CASSLSRVGRADSNQPQHF. The variable domain in full, with the rest retrieved from reference TRBV7-2 and TRBJ1-5, is GAGVSQSPSNKVTEKGKDVELRCDPISGHTALYWYRQSLGQGLEFLIYFQGNSAPDKSGLPSDRFSAERTGGSVSTLTIQRTQQEDSAVYLCASSLSRVGRADSNQPQHFGDGTRLSIL.

The rearrangement uses TRBV15 and TRBJ2-7; D is ambiguous. CDR3 length: 12 residues. Germline V lookup: CDR1 LNHNV, CDR2 YYDKDF (reference sequence). V was clipped by 0 bases and J by 4 bases, with 4 bases between them. The CDR3 reads CATSRDAYEQYF. In DNA, the CDR3 is TGTGCCACCAGCAGAGACGCGTACGAGCAGTACTTC.

This sequence joins TRBV5-1 and TRBJ1-1; D might be TRBD1 (6 bases). The CDR3 runs 14 residues. CDR1 and CDR2 from the germline V gene are SGHRS and YFSETQ. V lost 3 bases and J lost 0, with 9 bases in between. This CDR3 reads CASSSQGMNTEAFF. CDR3 sequence (DNA): TGCGCCAGCAGCTCTCAGGGGATGAACACTGAAGCTTTCTTT.

The J gene is TRBJ1-1, the V gene TRBV6-6, with 8 nucleotides matching TRBD1. There are 15 residues in the CDR3. From germline, CDR1 is MNHNY and CDR2 SVGAGI (reference sequence). The trim removed 2 bases at V and 11 bases at J, leaving 13 bases unmatched. CDR3 in amino acids: CASSYEGTGYTSAFF. The CDR3 nucleotides read TGTGCCAGCAGTTACGAGGGGACAGGCTATACGAGCGCTTTCTTT.

V is TRBV18 and J is TRBJ2-7; TRBD1 agrees at 7 bases. In germline, CDR1 is KGHSH, CDR2 LQKENI. With V trimmed by 3 bases and J by 0 bases, 8 bases remained unmatched. The CDR3 extends over 16 amino acids. The CDR3 DNA is TGTGCCAGCTCACCTATTCACAGGGGCGCCTCCTACGAGCAGTACTTC. It yields the protein CASSPIHRGASYEQYF.

The chain links TRBV7-9 to TRBJ1-1; 7 bases are shared with TRBD1. CDR1 is SEHNR and CDR2 is FQNEAQ in the germline V gene (reference sequence). V lost 5 bases and J lost 0; bases outside the gene matches: 6. The CDR3 length is 15 residues. CDR3 sequence: CASSPEGTVNTEAFF. The CDR3 bases are TGTGCCAGCAGCCCAGAAGGGACAGTGAACACTGAAGCTTTCTTT.

This CDR3 is CASSVGGTGGLYNEQFF. Written as DNA, the CDR3 is TGTGCCAGCAGCGTAGGCGGGACAGGGGGCCTCTACAATGAGCAGTTCTTC. This sequence joins TRBV9 and TRBJ2-1; TRBD1 aligns across 12 bases. V trimming: 0 bases; J trimming: 3 bases; junction bases outside the gene matches: 4. Germline values: CDR1 SGDLS, CDR2 YYNGEE. The CDR3 runs 17 residues.

Only one count was recorded for this clone. The chain carries TRBV27 and TRBJ2-7; 10 nucleotides align to TRBD1. CDR3 length equals 14 residues. Germline trimming cut 5 bases from V and 4 bases from J; bases unmatched to any gene: 5. Germline V gene lookup returns CDR1 MNHEY and CDR2 SMNVEV (reference sequence). Here the CDR3 reads CASSPTGGAYEQYF. The CDR3 coding sequence is TGTGCCAGCAGTCCGACAGGGGGCGCTTACGAGCAGTACTTC.

The chain's CDR3 is CASSLDDSPEQYF. CDR3 nucleotides: TGCGCCAGCAGCTTGGACGACAGCCCCGAGCAGTACTTC. This chain connects TRBV5-1 to TRBJ2-7; TRBD1 might be the D (5 bases). V was shortened by 0 bases and J by 6 bases, with 10 bases between the two germline ends. Germline assignment: CDR1 SGHRS and CDR2 YFSETQ. The CDR3 length is 13 residues.

The rearrangement uses TRBV6-5 and TRBJ1-1, with D possibly matching TRBD1 (6 bases). V was cut by 5 bases and J by 0 bases, with 13 bases left in between. There are 15 residues in the CDR3. Germline CDR1 reads MNHEY; CDR2 reads SVGAGI. CDR3 residues: CASSANRVMNTEAFF. The CDR3 DNA reads TGTGCCAGCAGTGCGAACAGGGTTATGAACACTGAAGCTTTCTTT.

The genes are TRBV5-1 and TRBJ2-2, with a tentative D call TRBD1 (5 bases). V lost 0 bases to trimming and J lost 2 bases, with 11 bases between them. The CDR3 totals 16 residues. CDR1 SGHRS and CDR2 YFSETQ come from the germline V gene. CDR3 protein: CASSLARAGNTGELFF. The CDR3 nucleotides read TGCGCCAGCAGCTTGGCCAGGGCAGGAAACACCGGGGAGCTGTTTTTT.

The V and J genes are TRBV7-8 and TRBJ2-3; TRBD1 might be the D (5 bases). Germline assignment: CDR1 SGHVS and CDR2 FQNEAQ. This CDR3 is built from 15 residues. The ends were cut back, 4 bases at V and 6 bases at J, with 17 bases in the middle. The CDR3 is CASSSPQGGADTQYF. As DNA, the CDR3 is TGTGCCAGCAGCTCGCCCCAGGGCGGAGCGGATACGCAGTATTTT.

V usage is TRBV5-1 and J usage is TRBJ2-5; TRBD1 matches at 8 bases. The V gene's germline CDR1 is SGHRS and CDR2 YFSETQ. This CDR3 region has 15 residues. V gave up 4 bases and J gave up 3 bases; unmatched junction bases: 8. The CDR3 nucleotides are TGCGCCAGCAGCAACACTCCGACAGGGGAAGAGACCCAGTACTTC. It yields the protein CASSNTPTGEETQYF.

There are a few counts of this clone. The genes are TRBV7-9 and TRBJ1-2; 7 nucleotides match TRBD1. V lost 1 base, J lost 7 bases, and 6 bases stayed unmatched. There are 14 residues in the CDR3. The germline V gene encodes CDR1 SEHNR and CDR2 FQNEAQ (reference sequence). This chain's CDR3 is CASSLDGPGGGYTF. CDR3 nucleotides: TGTGCCAGCAGCTTAGACGGGCCAGGGGGTGGCTACACCTTC. Using reference TRBV7-9 and TRBJ1-2 for the parts outside the CDR3, the full variable domain is DTGVSQNPRHKITKRGQNVTFRCDPISEHNRLYWYRQTLGQGPEFLTYFQNEAQLEKSRLLSDRFSAERPKGSFSTLEIQRTEQGDSAMYLCASSLDGPGGGYTFGSGTRLTVV.

V and J are TRBV2 and TRBJ1-5, with a weak D call TRBD1 (5 bases). Germline CDR1 SNHLY, CDR2 FYNNEI. Trimming stripped 6 bases from V and 2 bases from J, with 14 bases between. The CDR3 covers 15 residues. In DNA, the CDR3 is TGTGCCAGCAGGGAGGGGCGGTTCGGCAATCAGCCCCAGCATTTT. It encodes CASREGRFGNQPQHF.

The chain combines TRBV19 with TRBJ2-2; tentative D call: TRBD1 (5 bases). With 6 bases removed from V and 0 bases from J, the gap between germline ends came to 5 bases. The CDR3 runs 13 residues. CDR1 is LNHDA and CDR2 is SQIVND in the germline V gene (reference sequence). The CDR3 bases are TGTGCCAGTAGACAGGCGAACACCGGGGAGCTGTTTTTT. Protein sequence: CASRQANTGELFF.

The chain combines TRBV2 with TRBJ2-7, with D perhaps TRBD1 (6 bases). The CDR3 is 13 residues long. Germline CDR1 reads SNHLY; CDR2 reads FYNNEI. The V end was cut by 7 bases, the J end by 3 bases, with 13 bases between. CDR3 amino acids: CASTLTGFYEQYF. CDR3 in DNA: TGTGCCAGCACCCTTACAGGGTTCTACGAGCAGTACTTC. Drawing the rest from reference TRBV2 and TRBJ2-7, the complete variable domain is EPEVTQTPSHQVTQMGQEVILRCVPISNHLYFYWYRQILGQKVEFLVSFYNNEISEKSEIFDDQFSVERPDGSNFTLKIRSTKLEDSAMYFCASTLTGFYEQYFGPGTRLTVT.

The gene calls are TRBV19 and TRBJ1-4, with D possibly being TRBD1 (5 bases). V lost 6 bases and J 7 bases, leaving 15 bases between the germline ends. Germline V gives CDR1 LNHDA, CDR2 SQIVND (reference sequence). The CDR3 loop spans 14 amino acids. CDR3 bases: TGTGCCAGTAGGTCCGGCAGGGCGAGTGAAAAACTGTTTTTT. Translation: CASRSGRASEKLFF.

V is TRBV19 and J is TRBJ2-5, with 10 bases fitting TRBD1. The V gene's germline CDR1 is LNHDA and CDR2 SQIVND (reference sequence). Trimming took 6 bases from V and 5 from J; bases not matched to a gene: 3. The CDR3 sequence is 13 residues long. The CDR3 loop reads CASSGQGGETQYF. CDR3 nucleotides: TGTGCCAGTAGCGGACAGGGGGGCGAGACCCAGTACTTC.

For the CDR3, the DNA is TGTGCCAGCTCAACGGGACAGACATTCTCTGGAAACACCATATATTTT. It translates to CASSTGQTFSGNTIYF. The gene calls are TRBV18 and TRBJ1-3, with TRBD1 identical over 7 bases. Germline V gene lookup returns CDR1 KGHSH and CDR2 LQKENI. Trimming removed 5 bases from V and 0 bases from J; junction bases left unmatched: 7. The CDR3 totals 16 residues. Looking up the rest from reference TRBV18 and TRBJ1-3 gives the full variable domain: NAGVMQNPRHLVRRRGQEARLRCSPMKGHSHVYWYRQLPEEGLKFMVYLQKENIIDESGMPKERFSAEFPKEGPSILRIQQVVRGDSAAYFCASSTGQTFSGNTIYFGEGSWLTVV.

This chain connects TRBV18 to TRBJ2-7; tentatively, D is TRBD1 (8 bases). Germline V gives CDR1 KGHSH, CDR2 LQKENI. The CDR3 is made up of 16 amino acids. Deletions cut 1 base from V and 4 bases from J, with 17 bases between. CDR3 sequence (DNA): TGTGCCAGCTCACCACGAAGGACAGGGAGGGCGTACGAGCAGTACTTC. Residues: CASSPRRTGRAYEQYF.

The chain has TRBV29-1 and TRBJ1-1; 9 nucleotides agree with TRBD1. The CDR3 sequence is 14 residues long. V trimming: 4 bases; J trimming: 1 base; junction bases outside the gene matches: 4. CDR1 is SQVTM, CDR2 ANQGSEA, per germline. DNA for the CDR3: TGCAGCGTTGGGGACAGGGTGGGGAACACTGAAGCTTTCTTT. Encoded protein: CSVGDRVGNTEAFF.

A few counts support this clone. This chain joins TRBV11-2 and TRBJ1-1; D call uncertain. Germline V gene data show CDR1 as SGHAT and CDR2 as FQNNGV. The CDR3 spans 16 residues. V lost 6 bases and J 1 base, leaving 18 bases between the germline ends. CDR3 loop: CASSHSFGPENTEAFF. The CDR3 region has the DNA TGTGCCAGCAGTCATAGCTTCGGTCCGGAGAACACTGAAGCTTTCTTT.

This clone was seen more than once but under ten times. At one boundary the junction diverges from the germline segment, which might be a read error. This chain connects TRBV7-9 to TRBJ2-7, with TRBD1 matching 7 bases. The CDR3 runs 13 residues. The germline CDR1 and CDR2 sequences are SEHNR and FQNEAQ (reference sequence). CDR3 sequence: CSSTLAGGRGQYF. The CDR3, as DNA: TGTTCCAGCACCTTAGCAGGGGGTAGGGGGCAGTACTTC.